Presented here are 22 T cell receptor beta chains from one specimen sequenced in a study of blood T cell repertoires in COVID-19. Repertoires were generated with immunoSEQ multiplex PCR, while TCRdb's copy carries only in-frame clones and drops some. The sample has 150,000 to 200,000 clones, approximately 85% seen once. The sample taken for sequencing was PBMCs or T cells enriched from blood (not recorded which). All receptors come from a woman in her 30s who had recovered from COVID-19.

The chain combines TRBV19 with TRBJ2-7; D remains unclear. The CDR3 has 13 residues. CDR1 is LNHDA, CDR2 SQIVND, per germline (reference sequence). Trimming pared 4 bases from V and 5 bases from J, leaving 12 bases between. The chain's CDR3 is CASSSSELDEQYF. The CDR3 DNA follows: TGTGCCAGTAGTAGCTCCGAGTTAGACGAGCAGTACTTC.

The chain carries TRBV5-1 and TRBJ1-1; the D gene is possibly TRBD1 (5 bases). The CDR3 consists of 13 residues. V shed 4 bases and J shed 6 bases, with 13 bases lying between them. Per the germline V gene, CDR1 is SGHRS and CDR2 is YFSETQ. CDR3 DNA: TGCGCCAGCAGCAAGCCGGGGGAACCTGAAGCTTTCTTT. This translates into CASSKPGEPEAFF.

The V and J genes are TRBV3-1 (or the pseudogene TRBV3-2) and TRBJ2-1; TRBD1 matches 8 bases. The V and J ends lost 7 bases and 2 bases, in that order; junction bases with no gene match: 7. The CDR3 is 15 residues long. In germline, CDR1 is LGHDT, CDR2 YNNKEL (reference sequence). The DNA of the CDR3 is TGTGCCAGCAAAACTGCAGGGGGCGCCTACAATGAGCAGTTCTTC. It codes for CASKTAGGAYNEQFF.

The chain combines TRBV5-1 with TRBJ2-1, with D uncertain. The germline V gene has CDR1 SGHRS and CDR2 YFSETQ. The ends were cut back, 5 bases at V and 6 bases at J, with 6 bases in the middle. The CDR3 contains 11 residues. The CDR3 region has the DNA TGCGCCAGCAGATCTATCAATGAGCAGTTCTTC. This codes for CASRSINEQFF. Using reference TRBV5-1 and TRBJ2-1 for the parts outside the CDR3, the full variable domain is KAGVTQTPRYLIKTRGQQVTLSCSPISGHRSVSWYQQTPGQGLQFLFEYFSETQRNKGNFPGRFSGRQFSNSRSEMNVSTLELGDSALYLCASRSINEQFFGPGTRLTVL.

The chain couples TRBV4-2 to TRBJ1-1, with D perhaps TRBD1 (6 bases). Deletions cut 4 bases from V and 0 bases from J, with 12 bases between. CDR3 length equals 15 residues. CDR1 LGHNA and CDR2 YNFKEQ come from the germline V gene. The CDR3 region has the DNA TGTGCCAGCAGCCCCACGACAGGAATGAACACTGAAGCTTTCTTT. Its translation is CASSPTTGMNTEAFF.

The chain uses TRBV19 and TRBJ2-7; D perhaps matches TRBD2 (5 bases). The CDR3 contains 15 residues. With 1 base removed from V and 3 bases from J, the gap between germline ends came to 13 bases. Looked up from germline, CDR1 is LNHDA and CDR2 is SQIVND (reference sequence). The CDR3 DNA reads TGTGCCAGTAGTATAGGGGGATCCGGGGACTACGAGCAGTACTTC. Its protein product is CASSIGGSGDYEQYF.

This chain connects TRBV5-1 to TRBJ2-2; a possible D gene is TRBD1 (5 bases). The CDR3 runs to 15 residues. Trimming removed 2 bases at V and 2 bases at J, with 10 bases between. In germline, CDR1 is SGHRS, CDR2 YFSETQ. The CDR3 sequence is CASSFYGQNTGELFF. The CDR3 bases are TGCGCCAGCAGCTTTTATGGACAAAACACCGGGGAGCTGTTTTTT.

The CDR3 reads CASSYDRDGYTF. CDR3 nucleotide sequence: TGTGCCAGCAGTTACGACAGAGATGGCTACACCTTC. The chain links TRBV6-5 to TRBJ1-2; the D gene is possibly TRBD1 (5 bases). The V gene's germline CDR1 is MNHEY and CDR2 SVGAGI. The CDR3 runs to 12 residues. Trimming removed 2 bases at V and 6 bases at J, with 7 bases between.

V and J are TRBV5-6 and TRBJ1-1; D might be TRBD1 (5 bases). This CDR3 comprises 12 residues. From germline, CDR1 is SGHDT and CDR2 YYEEEE. The V end was cut by 7 bases, the J end by 7 bases, with 14 bases between. CDR3 amino acids: CASSEGVFEAFF. CDR3 DNA sequence: TGTGCCAGCTCAGAAGGGGTCTTTGAAGCTTTCTTT.

The chain joins TRBV19 to TRBJ1-1; possible D gene TRBD1, 5 bases. Deletions cut 5 bases from V and 6 bases from J, with 16 bases between. Looked up from germline, CDR1 is LNHDA and CDR2 is SQIVND (reference sequence). The CDR3 consists of 14 residues. The CDR3 region is CASSSQSPGAEAFF. The CDR3, as DNA: TGTGCCAGTAGTTCCCAAAGTCCGGGGGCTGAAGCTTTCTTT.

The chain carries TRBV11-2 and TRBJ2-3, with a possible D match to TRBD2 (5 bases). V was clipped by 0 bases and J by 5 bases, with 18 bases between them. This CDR3 comprises 17 residues. Germline CDR1 and CDR2: SGHAT and FQNNGV. As DNA, the CDR3 is TGTGCCAGCAGCTTAGATTGGGCCGATATGGGAGAAGATACGCAGTATTTT. It yields the protein CASSLDWADMGEDTQYF.

J is TRBJ2-7 and V is TRBV5-1, with no clear D. Trimming shortened V by 2 bases and J by 3 bases, and 9 bases separated the two germline ends. Germline CDR1 is SGHRS and CDR2 is YFSETQ. The length of the CDR3 is 13 residues. CDR3 amino acids: CASSLNRDYEQYF. The CDR3 coding sequence is TGCGCCAGCAGCTTAAACAGAGACTACGAGCAGTACTTC.

J is TRBJ1-2 and V is TRBV4-2; TRBD1 matches at 12 bases. The ends lost 4 bases at V and 3 bases at J; junction bases unmatched: 12. Per germline, CDR1 LGHNA and CDR2 YNFKEQ. The CDR3 is 18 residues long. The CDR3 nucleotides read TGTGCCAGCAGCCCGGCCACGCGGGACAGGGGGCGGTACTATGGCTACACCTTC. Amino acids: CASSPATRDRGRYYGYTF.

V gene TRBV5-1 combines with J gene TRBJ2-3, with a tentative D call TRBD2 (5 bases). Per the germline V gene, CDR1 is SGHRS and CDR2 is YFSETQ. The CDR3 length is 13 residues. V lost 3 bases to trimming and J lost 14 bases, with 19 bases between them. CDR3 in DNA: TGCGCCAGCAGCTCCGCTGGCGCGGAGGTTGGGTATTTT. Protein sequence: CASSSAGAEVGYF. Variable domain in full (rest from reference TRBV5-1 and TRBJ2-3): KAGVTQTPRYLIKTRGQQVTLSCSPISGHRSVSWYQQTPGQGLQFLFEYFSETQRNKGNFPGRFSGRQFSNSRSEMNVSTLELGDSALYLCASSSAGAEVGYFGPGTRLTVL.

The chain links TRBV19 to TRBJ1-5; D perhaps matches TRBD1 (6 bases). CDR3 length: 16 residues. V was clipped by 3 bases and J by 2 bases, with 14 bases between them. CDR1 and CDR2 from the germline V gene are LNHDA and SQIVND (reference sequence). CDR3 residues: CASSIEGRGRNQPQHF. CDR3 nucleotides: TGTGCCAGTAGTATTGAGGGCAGGGGACGCAATCAGCCCCAGCATTTT.

The V gene is TRBV19, the J gene TRBJ2-1; D not resolved. The CDR3 contains 14 residues. The V and J ends lost 5 bases and 6 bases respectively, with 14 bases between them. Germline CDR1 and CDR2: LNHDA and SQIVND (reference sequence). The CDR3 DNA reads as TGTGCCAGTAGTCTTTCCAGTTGGCCCAATGAGCAGTTCTTC. Protein sequence: CASSLSSWPNEQFF.

This CDR3 reads CASSLAKAGELFF. DNA of the CDR3: TGTGCCAGCAGCCTAGCGAAAGCCGGGGAGCTGTTTTTT. The V call is TRBV3-1 (or the pseudogene TRBV3-2), the J call TRBJ2-2, with a weak D call TRBD2 (5 bases). The V end was cut by 4 bases, the J end by 6 bases, with 9 bases between. Germline V CDR1 and CDR2: LGHDT, YNNKEL (reference sequence). The CDR3 is 13 residues long.

This clone was counted only a few times. The rearrangement joins TRBV13 to TRBJ1-1, with TRBD1 identical over 7 bases. The CDR3 covers 13 residues. Germline V gene sequence: CDR1 PRHDT, CDR2 FYEKMQ (reference sequence). V gave up 0 bases and J gave up 10 bases; unmatched junction bases: 5. The CDR3 loop is CASSLGGGETAFF. The CDR3 bases are TGTGCCAGCAGCTTAGGAGGGGGCGAGACAGCTTTCTTT.

This clone was seen a handful of times. The chain recombines TRBV27 with TRBJ2-7, with 7 bases that match TRBD2. Germline assignment: CDR1 MNHEY and CDR2 SMNVEV (reference sequence). The length of the CDR3 is 18 residues. The trim removed 2 bases at V and 1 base at J, leaving 14 bases unmatched. The CDR3 sequence is CASSLTPPRLAASYEQYF. The CDR3 coding sequence is TGTGCCAGCAGTTTAACCCCTCCAAGGCTAGCGGCTTCCTACGAGCAGTACTTC.

J is TRBJ1-1 and V is TRBV7-2; 9 nucleotides align to TRBD1. Unmatched junction bases numbered 14, after V lost 5 bases and J lost 4 bases. CDR3 length: 17 residues. Germline values: CDR1 SGHTA, CDR2 FQGNSA. CDR3 nucleotide sequence: TGTGCCAGCAGCCGGAGACATTCCGGGACAGGGACCACTGAAGCTTTCTTT. It is translated as CASSRRHSGTGTTEAFF.

As DNA, the CDR3 is TGTGCCAGTAGTATAATCCAGGACAGTTCCTACGAGCAGTACTTC. The encoded protein is CASSIIQDSSYEQYF. The genes are TRBV19 and TRBJ2-7; a weak D match, TRBD1 (6 bases). Trimming cost V 2 bases and J 1 base, with 12 bases left between them. Germline V lookup: CDR1 LNHDA, CDR2 SQIVND (reference sequence). The CDR3 contains 15 residues. Together with reference TRBV19 and TRBJ2-7, the CDR3 gives the full variable domain: DGGITQSPKYLFRKEGQNVTLSCEQNLNHDAMYWYRQDPGQGLRLIYYSQIVNDFQKGDIAEGYSVSREKKESFPLTVTSAQKNPTAFYLCASSIIQDSSYEQYFGPGTRLTVT.

The chain recombines TRBV2 with TRBJ2-1; 10 nucleotides line up with TRBD1. Looked up from germline, CDR1 is SNHLY and CDR2 is FYNNEI. The junction had 11 bases not matched to a gene; V was cut back by 8 bases and J by 7 bases. The CDR3 is 15 amino acids. Here the CDR3 reads CASHSGGTGDNEQFF. CDR3 nucleotide sequence: TGTGCCAGCCACAGTGGGGGGACAGGGGATAATGAGCAGTTCTTC.